The 4 T cell receptor beta chains presented below share a single source sample, sequenced in a study of blood T cell repertoires in COVID-19. Clones were read by immunoSEQ multiplex PCR, and TCRdb kept only the in-frame ones, dropping some. The sample contains 25,000 to 30,000 clones, roughly 82% of which appear only once. Sequenced material: peripheral blood. These receptors were obtained from a man of 80 years or more with active or convalescent COVID-19.

This clone has only a few counts. The gene calls are TRBV2 and TRBJ2-2; no clear D. The CDR3 is 15 amino acids. Germline CDR1 is SNHLY and CDR2 is FYNNEI. The V end lost 9 bases, the J end lost 6 bases, and 20 bases lay between the germline ends. The DNA of the CDR3 is TGTGCCAGTTTGTCTGACCGTGACGACTCCGGGGAGCTGTTTTTT. This encodes CASLSDRDDSGELFF.

This clone was observed a few times. The rearrangement joins TRBV7-9 to TRBJ1-4, with D perhaps TRBD1 (6 bases). Germline CDR1 is SEHNR and CDR2 is FQNEAQ (reference sequence). This CDR3 spans 12 amino acids. Trimming left V 4 bases short and J 8 bases short, with 8 bases between. The CDR3 sequence: CASSSDSEKLFF. CDR3 nucleotide sequence: TGTGCCAGCAGCTCGGACAGCGAAAAACTGTTTTTT.

V gene TRBV19 combines with J gene TRBJ1-1; 10 positions match TRBD1. The CDR3 contains 13 residues. Germline assignment: CDR1 LNHDA and CDR2 SQIVND (reference sequence). V was clipped by 10 bases and J by 5 bases; unmatched bases: 7. CDR3 sequence reads: CATSRQGATEAFF. DNA of the CDR3: TGTGCCACTTCAAGACAGGGGGCGACTGAAGCTTTCTTT.

This clone was found once. This chain connects TRBV24-1 to TRBJ2-1; 8 positions match TRBD1. V shed 4 bases and J 4 bases; nucleotides not matched to a gene: 2. Germline V lookup: CDR1 KGHDR, CDR2 SFDVKD. The CDR3 spans 14 residues. CDR3 nucleotide sequence: TGTGCCACCAGTGAAGGACAGGGATACAATGAGCAGTTCTTC. It translates to CATSEGQGYNEQFF.